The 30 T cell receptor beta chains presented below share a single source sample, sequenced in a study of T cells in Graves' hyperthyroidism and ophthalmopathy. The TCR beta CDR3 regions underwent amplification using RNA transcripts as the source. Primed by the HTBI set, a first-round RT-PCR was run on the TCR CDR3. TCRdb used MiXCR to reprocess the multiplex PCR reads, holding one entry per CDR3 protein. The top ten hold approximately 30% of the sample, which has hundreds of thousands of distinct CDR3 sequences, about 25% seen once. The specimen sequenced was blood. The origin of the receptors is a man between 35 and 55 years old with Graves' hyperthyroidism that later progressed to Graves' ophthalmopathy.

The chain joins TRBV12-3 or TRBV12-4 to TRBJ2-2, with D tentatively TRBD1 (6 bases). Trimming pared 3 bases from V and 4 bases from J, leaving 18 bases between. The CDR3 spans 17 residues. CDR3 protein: CASSFKRTAASTGELFF. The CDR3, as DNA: TGTGCCAGCAGTTTTAAGAGGACAGCTGCGAGCACCGGGGAGCTGTTTTTT.

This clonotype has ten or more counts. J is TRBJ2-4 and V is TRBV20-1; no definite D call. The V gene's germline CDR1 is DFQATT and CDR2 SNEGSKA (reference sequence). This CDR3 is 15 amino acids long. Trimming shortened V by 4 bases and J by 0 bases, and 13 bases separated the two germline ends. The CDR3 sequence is CSAKTELIAKNIQYF. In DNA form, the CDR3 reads TGCAGTGCTAAGACGGAGTTGATAGCCAAAAACATTCAGTACTTC.

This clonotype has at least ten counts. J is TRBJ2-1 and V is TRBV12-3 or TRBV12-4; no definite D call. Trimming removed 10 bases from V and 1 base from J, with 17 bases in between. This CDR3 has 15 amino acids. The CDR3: CATDTPLRSYNEQFF. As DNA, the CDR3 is TGTGCCACCGATACTCCCCTCCGGTCCTACAATGAGCAGTTCTTC.

CDR3 in amino acids: CASSSTGNNQPQHF. The DNA for the CDR3 is TGTGCCAGCAGTTCGACAGGAAACAATCAGCCCCAGCATTTT. The rearrangement uses TRBV12-3 or TRBV12-4 and TRBJ1-5, with D perhaps matching TRBD1 (6 bases). V dropped 4 bases and J dropped 3 bases, with 10 bases sitting between them. The CDR3 runs to 14 residues.

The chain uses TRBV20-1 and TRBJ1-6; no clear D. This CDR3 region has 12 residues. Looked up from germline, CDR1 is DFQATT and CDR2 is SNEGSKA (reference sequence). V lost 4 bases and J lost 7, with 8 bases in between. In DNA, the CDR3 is TGCAGTGCTATGGGTGGAAATTCACCCCTCCACTTT. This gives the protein CSAMGGNSPLHF.

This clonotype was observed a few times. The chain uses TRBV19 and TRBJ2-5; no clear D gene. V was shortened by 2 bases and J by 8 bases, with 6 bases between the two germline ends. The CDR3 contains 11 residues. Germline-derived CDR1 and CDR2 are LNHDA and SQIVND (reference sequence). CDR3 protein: CASSISDTQYF. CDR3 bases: TGTGCCAGTAGTATATCGGACACCCAGTACTTC.

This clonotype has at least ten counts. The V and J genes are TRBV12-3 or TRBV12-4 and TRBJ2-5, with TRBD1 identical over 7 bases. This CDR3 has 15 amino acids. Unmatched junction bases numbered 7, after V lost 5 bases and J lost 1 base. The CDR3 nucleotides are TGTGCCAGCAGTCGGGACAGTTGGGTCCAAGAGACCCAGTACTTC. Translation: CASSRDSWVQETQYF.

The CDR3 region has the DNA TGTGCCAGCAGCACTGCCCTCTACGAGCAGTACTTC. Residues: CASSTALYEQYF. The chain recombines TRBV12-3 or TRBV12-4 with TRBJ2-7; D gene ambiguous. V lost 6 bases and J 3 bases, leaving 9 bases between the germline ends. The CDR3 contains 12 residues.

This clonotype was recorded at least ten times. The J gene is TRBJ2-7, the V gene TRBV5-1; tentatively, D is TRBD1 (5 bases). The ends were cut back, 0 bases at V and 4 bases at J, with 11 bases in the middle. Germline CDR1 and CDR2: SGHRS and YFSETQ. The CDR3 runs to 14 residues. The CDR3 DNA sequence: TGCGCCAGCAGCTTGGCACAGGTCGAATACGAGCAGTACTTC. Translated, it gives CASSLAQVEYEQYF.

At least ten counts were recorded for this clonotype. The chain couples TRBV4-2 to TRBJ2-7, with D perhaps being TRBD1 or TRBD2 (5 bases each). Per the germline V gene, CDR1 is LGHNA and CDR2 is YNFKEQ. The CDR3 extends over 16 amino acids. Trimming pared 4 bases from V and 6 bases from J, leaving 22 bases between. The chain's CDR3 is CASSPSRWGWGSEQYF. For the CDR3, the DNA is TGTGCCAGCAGCCCCTCAAGATGGGGGTGGGGTTCCGAGCAGTACTTC.

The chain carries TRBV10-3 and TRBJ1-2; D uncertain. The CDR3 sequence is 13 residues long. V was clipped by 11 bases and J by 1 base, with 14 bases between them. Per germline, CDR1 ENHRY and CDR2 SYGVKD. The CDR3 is CASQWGDNYGYTF. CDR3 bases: TGTGCCTCCCAATGGGGTGATAACTATGGCTACACCTTC.

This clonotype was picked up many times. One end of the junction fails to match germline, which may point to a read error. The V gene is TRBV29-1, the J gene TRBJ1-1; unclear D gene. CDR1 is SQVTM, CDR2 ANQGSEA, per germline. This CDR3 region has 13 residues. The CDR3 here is CSVAKTLNTEAFF. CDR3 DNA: TGCAGTGTTGCAAAGACACTCAACACTGAAGCTTTCTTT. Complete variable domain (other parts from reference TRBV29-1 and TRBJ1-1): SAVISQKPSRDICQRGTSLTIQCQVDSQVTMMFWYRQQPGQSLTLIATANQGSEATYESGFVIDKFPISRPNLTFSTLTVSNMSPEDSSIYLCSVAKTLNTEAFFGQGTRLTVV.

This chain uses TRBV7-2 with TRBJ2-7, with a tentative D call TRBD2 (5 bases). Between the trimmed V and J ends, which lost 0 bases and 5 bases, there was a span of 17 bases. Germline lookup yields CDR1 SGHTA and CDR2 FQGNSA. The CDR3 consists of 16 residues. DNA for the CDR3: TGTGCCAGCAGCTTAGCAGGTAGAGGACTTGGGCACGAGCAGTACTTC. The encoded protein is CASSLAGRGLGHEQYF.

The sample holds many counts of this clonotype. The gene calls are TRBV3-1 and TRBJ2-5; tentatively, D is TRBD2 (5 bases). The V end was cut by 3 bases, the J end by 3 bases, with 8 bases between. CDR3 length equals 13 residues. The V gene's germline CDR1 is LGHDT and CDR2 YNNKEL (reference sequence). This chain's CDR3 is CASSQDSKETQYF. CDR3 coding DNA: TGTGCCAGCAGCCAGGACTCCAAAGAGACCCAGTACTTC.

The CDR3 DNA reads TGTGCCAGCAGCTCCAGGGGGCTCACTGAAGCTTTCTTT. Translation gives CASSSRGLTEAFF. The J gene is TRBJ1-1, the V gene TRBV12-3 or TRBV12-4; TRBD1 matches at 8 bases. V shed 6 bases and J 4 bases; nucleotides not matched to a gene: 4. The CDR3 is 13 amino acids.

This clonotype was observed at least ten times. CDR3 sequence: CASSTGQGDRGEQYF. For the CDR3, the DNA is TGTGCCAGCAGCACGGGACAGGGGGACAGAGGCGAGCAGTACTTC. The genes are TRBV7-9 and TRBJ2-7, with 11 bases fitting TRBD1. Germline V gene lookup returns CDR1 SEHNR and CDR2 FQNEAQ (reference sequence). V shed 5 bases and J 6 bases; nucleotides not matched to a gene: 9. This CDR3 has 15 amino acids.

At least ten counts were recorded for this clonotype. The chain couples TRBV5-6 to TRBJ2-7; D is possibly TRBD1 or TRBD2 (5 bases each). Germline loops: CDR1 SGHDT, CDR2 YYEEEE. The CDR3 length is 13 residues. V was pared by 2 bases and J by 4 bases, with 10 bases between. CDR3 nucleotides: TGTGCCAGCAGCTTCGGGGCAGCATACGAGCAGTACTTC. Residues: CASSFGAAYEQYF. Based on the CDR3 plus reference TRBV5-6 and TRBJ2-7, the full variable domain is DAGVTQSPTHLIKTRGQQVTLRCSPKSGHDTVSWYQQALGQGPQFIFQYYEEEERQRGNFPDRFSGHQFPNYSSELNVNALLLGDSALYLCASSFGAAYEQYFGPGTRLTVT.

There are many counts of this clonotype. DNA for the CDR3: TGCAGCGTGAAGGGAGCTGCCCATCAGCCCCAGCATTTT. Encoded protein: CSVKGAAHQPQHF. This chain links TRBV29-1 with TRBJ1-5; D ambiguous. This CDR3 region has 13 residues. The V gene lost 6 bases and the J gene lost 5 bases, with 14 bases spanning the gap. Germline V CDR1 and CDR2: SQVTM, ANQGSEA.

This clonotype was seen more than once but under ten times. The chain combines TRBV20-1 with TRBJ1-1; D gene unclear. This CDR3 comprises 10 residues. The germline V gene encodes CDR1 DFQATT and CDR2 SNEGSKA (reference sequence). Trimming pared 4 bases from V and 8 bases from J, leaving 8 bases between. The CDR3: CSANSPEAFF. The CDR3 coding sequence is TGCAGTGCTAATTCCCCCGAAGCTTTCTTT.

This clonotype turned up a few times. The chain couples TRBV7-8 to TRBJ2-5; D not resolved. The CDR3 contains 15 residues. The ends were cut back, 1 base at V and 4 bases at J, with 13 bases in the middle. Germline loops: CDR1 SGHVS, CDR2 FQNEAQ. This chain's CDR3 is CASSLVLVFGETQYF. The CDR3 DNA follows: TGTGCCAGCAGCTTAGTCCTCGTTTTCGGAGAGACCCAGTACTTC.

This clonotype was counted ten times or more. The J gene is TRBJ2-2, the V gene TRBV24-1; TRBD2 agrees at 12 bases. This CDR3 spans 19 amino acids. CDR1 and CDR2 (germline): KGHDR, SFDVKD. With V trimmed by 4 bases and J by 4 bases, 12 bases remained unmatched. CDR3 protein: CATSDPLAGGPQGTGELFF. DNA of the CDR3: TGTGCCACCAGTGACCCGCTAGCGGGAGGGCCTCAGGGCACCGGGGAGCTGTTTTTT.

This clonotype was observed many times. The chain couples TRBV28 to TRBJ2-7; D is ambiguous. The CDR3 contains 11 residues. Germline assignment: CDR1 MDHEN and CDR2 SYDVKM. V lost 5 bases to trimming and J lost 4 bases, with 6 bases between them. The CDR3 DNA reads TGTGCCAGCAGTAGACGGTACGAGCAGTACTTC. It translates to CASSRRYEQYF.

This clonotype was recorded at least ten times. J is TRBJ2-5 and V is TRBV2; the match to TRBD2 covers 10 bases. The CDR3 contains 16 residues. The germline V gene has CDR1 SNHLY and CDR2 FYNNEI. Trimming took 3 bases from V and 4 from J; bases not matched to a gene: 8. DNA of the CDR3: TGTGCCAGCAGTGACCCGGCTAGCGGGAGCAGAGAGACCCAGTACTTC. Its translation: CASSDPASGSRETQYF.

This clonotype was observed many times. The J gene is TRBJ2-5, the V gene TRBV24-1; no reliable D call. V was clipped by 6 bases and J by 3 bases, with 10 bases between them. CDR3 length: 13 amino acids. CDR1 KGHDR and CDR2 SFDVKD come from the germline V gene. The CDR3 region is CATSTWTEETQYF. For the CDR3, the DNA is TGTGCCACCAGTACGTGGACGGAAGAGACCCAGTACTTC.

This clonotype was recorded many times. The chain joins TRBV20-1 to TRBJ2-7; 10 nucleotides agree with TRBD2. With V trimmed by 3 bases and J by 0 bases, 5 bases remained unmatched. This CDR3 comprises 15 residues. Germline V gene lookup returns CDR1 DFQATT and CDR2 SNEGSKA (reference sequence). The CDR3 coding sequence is TGCAGTGCTAGGCGGGCTAGCGGGAGCTCCTACGAGCAGTACTTC. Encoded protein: CSARRASGSSYEQYF.

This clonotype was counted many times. CDR3 region: CSVARGGREQYF. The DNA for the CDR3 is TGCAGCGTTGCGAGGGGGGGACGTGAGCAGTACTTC. J is TRBJ2-7 and V is TRBV29-1; a weak D match, TRBD2 (7 bases). V gave up 4 bases and J gave up 7 bases, with 14 bases separating them. The CDR3 has 12 residues. Looked up from germline, CDR1 is SQVTM and CDR2 is ANQGSEA.

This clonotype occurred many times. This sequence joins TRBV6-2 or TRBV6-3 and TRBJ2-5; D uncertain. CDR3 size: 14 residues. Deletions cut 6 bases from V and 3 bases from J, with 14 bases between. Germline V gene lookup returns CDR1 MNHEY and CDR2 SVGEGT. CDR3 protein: CASSSRQAKETQYF. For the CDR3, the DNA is TGTGCCAGCAGCTCAAGGCAGGCTAAAGAGACCCAGTACTTC.

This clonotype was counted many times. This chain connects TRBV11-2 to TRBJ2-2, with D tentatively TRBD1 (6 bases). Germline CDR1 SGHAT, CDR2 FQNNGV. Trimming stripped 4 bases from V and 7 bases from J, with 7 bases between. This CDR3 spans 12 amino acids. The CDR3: CASSSGDGELFF. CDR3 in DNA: TGTGCCAGCAGCTCAGGGGACGGGGAGCTGTTTTTT.

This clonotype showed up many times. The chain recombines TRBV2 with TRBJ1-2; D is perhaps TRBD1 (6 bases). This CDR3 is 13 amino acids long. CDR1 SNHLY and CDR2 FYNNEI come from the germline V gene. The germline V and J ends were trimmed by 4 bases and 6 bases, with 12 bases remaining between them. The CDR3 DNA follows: TGTGCCAGCAGTGGGACAGTGGATGATGGCTACACCTTC. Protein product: CASSGTVDDGYTF.

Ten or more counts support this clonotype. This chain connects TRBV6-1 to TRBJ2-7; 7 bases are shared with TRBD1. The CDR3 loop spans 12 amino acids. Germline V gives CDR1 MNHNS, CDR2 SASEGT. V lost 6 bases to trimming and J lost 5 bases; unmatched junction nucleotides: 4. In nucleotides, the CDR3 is TGTGCCAGCAGGGAAACAGGGGACGAGCAGTACTTC. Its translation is CASRETGDEQYF.